The 5 T cell receptor beta chains in this list originate from one sample, sequenced in a study of CXCR3-negative and CXCR3-positive naive CD8 T cells. TRB cDNA was prepared as libraries by UMI-labeled 5' RACE. TCRdb re-called the 5' RACE reads and shows each CDR3 protein once, DNA omitted. The sample has around 88,000 distinct CDR3 sequences. Study results and limitations: Naive cells with CXCR3 showed TRB CDR3s that were more hydrophobic than those in CXCR3-negative naive cells.

These TCRs are of unknown antigen specificity. Sequencing was done on a sample of naive CXCR3+ CD8+ T cells from blood. Regarding subset: CD45RO-CCR7+CD27+CD95- naive CD8+ T cells expressing CXCR3 (TNR3+). These receptors came from a human donor in good health. Some clones in this sample may be carry-over from other donors' samples.

The rearrangement links TRBV28 to TRBJ2-3; TCRdb calls TRBD1, which cannot be checked without DNA. The CDR3 runs 14 residues. Germline values: CDR1 MDHEN, CDR2 SYDVKM. This CDR3 is CASSAAGQSDTQYF.

The gene calls are TRBV12-3 or TRBV12-4 and TRBJ2-7; TCRdb designates TRBD2, a call that cannot be tested without DNA. This CDR3 is 16 amino acids long. The CDR3 spells CASSFLKTSGGSEQYF.

The chain is built from TRBV7-6 and TRBJ2-1; TCRdb picks TRBD2, but there is no DNA to check that call. Germline V gene data show CDR1 as SGHVS and CDR2 as FNYEAQ. CDR3 length equals 17 residues. CDR3 residues: CASSLAYPSGGDHEQFF.

The genes are TRBV4-1 and TRBJ2-3; TCRdb indicates TRBD2, and absent DNA this call remains unverified. Germline CDR1 reads MGHRA; CDR2 reads YSYEKL. The CDR3 is made up of 16 amino acids. The CDR3 spells CASSSRLAGDTDTQYF.

This chain connects TRBV10-3 to TRBJ2-4; without DNA, the TCRdb call of TRBD1 cannot be checked. The V gene's germline CDR1 is ENHRY and CDR2 SYGVKD. The CDR3 totals 17 residues. The CDR3 is CAIKLSEPDRGRYIQYF.